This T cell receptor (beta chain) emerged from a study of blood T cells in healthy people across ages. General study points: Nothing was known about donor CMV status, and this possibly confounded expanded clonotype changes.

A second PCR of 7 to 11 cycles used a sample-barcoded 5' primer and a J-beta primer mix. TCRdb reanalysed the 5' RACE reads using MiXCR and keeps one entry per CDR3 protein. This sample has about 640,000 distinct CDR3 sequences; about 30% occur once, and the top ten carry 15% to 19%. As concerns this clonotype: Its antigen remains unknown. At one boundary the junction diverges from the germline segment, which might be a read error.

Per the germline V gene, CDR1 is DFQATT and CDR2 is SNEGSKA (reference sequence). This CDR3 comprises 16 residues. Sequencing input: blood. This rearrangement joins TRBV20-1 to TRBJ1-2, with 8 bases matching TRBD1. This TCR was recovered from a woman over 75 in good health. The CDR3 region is CSTRGPLRGLTYGYTF. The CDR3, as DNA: TGCAGTACTAGAGGTCCCCTCAGGGGGCTCACCTATGGCTACACCTTC.